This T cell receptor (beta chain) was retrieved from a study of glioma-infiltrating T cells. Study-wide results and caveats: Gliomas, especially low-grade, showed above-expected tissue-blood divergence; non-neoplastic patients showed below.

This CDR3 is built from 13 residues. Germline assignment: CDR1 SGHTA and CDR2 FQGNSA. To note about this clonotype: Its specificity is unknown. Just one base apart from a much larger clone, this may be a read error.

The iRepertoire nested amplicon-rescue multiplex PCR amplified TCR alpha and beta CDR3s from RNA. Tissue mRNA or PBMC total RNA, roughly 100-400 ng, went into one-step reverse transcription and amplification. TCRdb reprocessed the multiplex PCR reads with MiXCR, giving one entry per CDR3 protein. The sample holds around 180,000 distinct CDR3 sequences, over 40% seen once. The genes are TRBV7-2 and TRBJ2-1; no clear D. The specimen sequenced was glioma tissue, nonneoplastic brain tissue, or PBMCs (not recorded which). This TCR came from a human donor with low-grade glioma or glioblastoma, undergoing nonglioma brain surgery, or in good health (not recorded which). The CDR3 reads CASILTTYYEQFF. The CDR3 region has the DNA TGTGCCAGCATCTTAACGACGTACTATGAGCAGTTCTTC.